Listed below are T cell receptor beta chains from one sample, sequenced in a study of blood T cell repertoires in COVID-19. Using immunoSEQ multiplex PCR, the repertoire was profiled, and TCRdb retains in-frame clones only, with some absent. The sample lists 90,000 to 120,000 clones; more than 70% were seen once. Sequenced sample: peripheral blood. The receptors originated from a man between 70 and 80 years old with acute or convalescent COVID-19. Each CDR3 is given with its conserved first and last residue. Each record gives: CDR3 protein, CDR3 DNA, J gene, V gene, clone size, D gene. The D gene is left open where the match is weak. Clone sizes are given selectively: once, few, many, or a class where the clone is expanded.

CDR3aa: CASSPGGTGAGYTF
CDR3nt: TGTGCCAGCAGCCCCGGGGGGACAGGGGCTGGCTACACCTTC
j_gene: TRBJ1-2
v_gene: TRBV7-3
abundance: NA
d_gene: TRBD1

CDR3aa: CATSDSRGPIQETQYF
CDR3nt: TGTGCCACCAGTGATTCCAGGGGGCCCATACAAGAGACCCAGTACTTC
j_gene: TRBJ2-5
v_gene: TRBV24-1
abundance: NA
d_gene: TRBD1

CDR3aa: CASSQEERYSNQPQHF
CDR3nt: TGTGCCAGCAGCCAAGAGGAGCGGTATAGCAATCAGCCCCAGCATTTT
j_gene: TRBJ1-5
v_gene: TRBV4-2
abundance: NA
d_gene: NA

CDR3aa: CASKHRDRATGELFF
CDR3nt: TGTGCCAGCAAACACCGGGACAGGGCAACCGGGGAGCTGTTTTTT
j_gene: TRBJ2-2
v_gene: TRBV27
abundance: NA
d_gene: TRBD1

CDR3aa: CASSLGLTGENHEQFF
CDR3nt: TGCGCCAGCAGCTTGGGTTTAACAGGGGAAAACCATGAGCAGTTCTTC
j_gene: TRBJ2-1
v_gene: TRBV5-1
abundance: NA
d_gene: TRBD1

CDR3aa: CASSLQGSSYNEQFF
CDR3nt: TGTGCCAGCAGCTTACAGGGGAGCTCCTACAATGAGCAGTTCTTC
j_gene: TRBJ2-1
v_gene: TRBV11-2
abundance: NA
d_gene: NA

CDR3aa: CASTGQGDYQPQHF
CDR3nt: TGTGCCAGTACAGGACAGGGGGATTATCAGCCCCAGCATTTT
j_gene: TRBJ1-5
v_gene: TRBV19
abundance: few
d_gene: TRBD1

CDR3aa: CASSLDPSGVLSTDTQYF
CDR3nt: TGTGCCAGCAGCTTAGATCCTAGCGGGGTACTTAGCACAGATACGCAGTATTTT
j_gene: TRBJ2-3
v_gene: TRBV7-3
abundance: NA
d_gene: TRBD2

CDR3aa: CASSLGTGMKRIVF
CDR3nt: TGTGCCAGCAGCTTAGGGACAGGGATGAAAAGAATCGTTTTT
j_gene: TRBJ1-4
v_gene: TRBV7-6
abundance: NA
d_gene: TRBD1

CDR3aa: CASWDRAEETQYF
CDR3nt: TGTGCCAGTTGGGACAGGGCCGAAGAGACCCAGTACTTC
j_gene: TRBJ2-5
v_gene: TRBV19
abundance: NA
d_gene: TRBD1

CDR3aa: CASSYLDSSTAQHF
CDR3nt: TGTGCCAGTAGCTACCTGGACAGTAGTACGGCCCAGCATTTT
j_gene: TRBJ1-5
v_gene: TRBV19
abundance: NA
d_gene: NA

CDR3aa: CASSSGLEVSGELFF
CDR3nt: TGTGCCAGCAGTTCGGGACTAGAGGTCTCCGGGGAGCTGTTTTTT
j_gene: TRBJ2-2
v_gene: TRBV6-7
abundance: NA
d_gene: TRBD2

CDR3aa: CASSPTGYQPQHF
CDR3nt: TGTGCCAGTAGTCCGACAGGATATCAGCCCCAGCATTTT
j_gene: TRBJ1-5
v_gene: TRBV19
abundance: NA
d_gene: NA

CDR3aa: CASSPWDRGGNQPQHF
CDR3nt: TGTGCCAGCAGTCCCTGGGACAGGGGCGGCAATCAGCCCCAGCATTTT
j_gene: TRBJ1-5
v_gene: TRBV2
abundance: few
d_gene: TRBD1

CDR3aa: CASSPPGTANYNSPLHF
CDR3nt: TGTGCCAGCAGCCCGCCCGGGACAGCTAACTATAATTCACCCCTCCACTTT
j_gene: TRBJ1-6
v_gene: TRBV7-9
abundance: once
d_gene: TRBD1

CDR3aa: CATLQGNQPQHF
CDR3nt: TGTGCCACTCTTCAGGGGAATCAGCCCCAGCATTTT
j_gene: TRBJ1-5
v_gene: TRBV24-1
abundance: NA
d_gene: NA

CDR3aa: CASSQLAGGLEQYF
CDR3nt: TGCGCCAGCAGCCAGCTAGCGGGGGGGCTAGAGCAGTACTTC
j_gene: TRBJ2-7
v_gene: TRBV5-1
abundance: once
d_gene: TRBD2

CDR3aa: CASSYPGTGNGYTF
CDR3nt: TGTGCCAGCAGTTACCCCGGGACAGGGAATGGCTACACCTTC
j_gene: TRBJ1-2
v_gene: TRBV2
abundance: NA
d_gene: TRBD1

CDR3aa: CASSGQGNNQPQHF
CDR3nt: TGTGCCAGTAGCGGACAGGGGAACAATCAGCCCCAGCATTTT
j_gene: TRBJ1-5
v_gene: TRBV19
abundance: NA
d_gene: TRBD1

CDR3aa: CASSSPGTAQGGEKLFF
CDR3nt: TGTGCCAGCAGCTCGCCCGGGACAGCCCAGGGCGGTGAAAAACTGTTTTTT
j_gene: TRBJ1-4
v_gene: TRBV5-8
abundance: once
d_gene: TRBD1

CDR3aa: CASSLMPGQSYGYTF
CDR3nt: TGTGCCAGCAGCTTAATGCCGGGACAGTCCTATGGCTACACCTTC
j_gene: TRBJ1-2
v_gene: TRBV7-2
abundance: NA
d_gene: TRBD1

CDR3aa: CASSRAGLAGAGTDTQYF
CDR3nt: TGCGCCAGCAGCCGGGCGGGGCTAGCGGGGGCCGGCACAGATACGCAGTATTTT
j_gene: TRBJ2-3
v_gene: TRBV5-1
abundance: few
d_gene: TRBD2

CDR3aa: CASSLDGQGAGGYTF
CDR3nt: TGTGCCAGCAGCTTGGACGGACAGGGGGCGGGAGGCTACACCTTC
j_gene: TRBJ1-2
v_gene: TRBV5-4
abundance: NA
d_gene: TRBD1

CDR3aa: CASSFATVRSPLHF
CDR3nt: TGTGCCAGCAGCTTTGCGACAGTGCGGTCACCCCTCCACTTT
j_gene: TRBJ1-6
v_gene: TRBV6-2/TRBV6-3
abundance: NA
d_gene: NA

CDR3aa: CASSVRGLTGNTIYF
CDR3nt: TGTGCCAGCAGCGTAAGGGGGCTAACTGGAAACACCATATATTTT
j_gene: TRBJ1-3
v_gene: TRBV9
abundance: NA
d_gene: TRBD1

CDR3aa: CASSVGVVSGSGNTIYF
CDR3nt: TGTGCCAGCAGCGTAGGAGTGGTGTCAGGCTCTGGAAACACCATATATTTT
j_gene: TRBJ1-3
v_gene: TRBV9
abundance: NA
d_gene: NA

CDR3aa: CASSYGGDHTQYF
CDR3nt: TGTGCCAGCAGTTACGGGGGGGACCATACGCAGTATTTT
j_gene: TRBJ2-3
v_gene: TRBV6-2/TRBV6-3
abundance: NA
d_gene: TRBD2

CDR3aa: CASSQGAGASYNEQFF
CDR3nt: TGTGCCAGCAGCCAAGGGGCAGGGGCTTCCTACAATGAGCAGTTCTTC
j_gene: TRBJ2-1
v_gene: TRBV14
abundance: NA
d_gene: NA

CDR3aa: CASSPEGSGANVLTF
CDR3nt: TGTGCCAGCAGCCCAGAGGGTTCTGGGGCCAACGTCCTGACTTTC
j_gene: TRBJ2-6
v_gene: TRBV6-2/TRBV6-3
abundance: NA
d_gene: NA

CDR3aa: CASSRSGGAINEQFF
CDR3nt: TGTGCCAGCAGCCGTAGCGGGGGGGCGATCAATGAGCAGTTCTTC
j_gene: TRBJ2-1
v_gene: TRBV7-3
abundance: NA
d_gene: TRBD2

CDR3aa: CASSFGGTRETQYF
CDR3nt: TGTGCCAGCAGCTTCGGGGGGACCCGAGAGACCCAGTACTTC
j_gene: TRBJ2-5
v_gene: TRBV5-5
abundance: NA
d_gene: TRBD2

CDR3aa: CASSLGHGNYTF
CDR3nt: TGTGCCAGCAGCTTAGGGCACGGGAACTACACCTTC
j_gene: TRBJ1-2
v_gene: TRBV7-9
abundance: NA
d_gene: NA

CDR3aa: CASSLLGAETEAFF
CDR3nt: TGTGCCAGCAGCTTATTGGGGGCGGAGACTGAAGCTTTCTTT
j_gene: TRBJ1-1
v_gene: TRBV7-2
abundance: NA
d_gene: NA

CDR3aa: CASSLTGARSTEAFF
CDR3nt: TGTGCCAGCAGCTTAACAGGGGCGAGGAGCACTGAAGCTTTCTTT
j_gene: TRBJ1-1
v_gene: TRBV7-8
abundance: few
d_gene: TRBD1

CDR3aa: CASSFQDRGSTDTQYF
CDR3nt: TGTGCCAGCAGCTTCCAGGACAGGGGGAGCACAGATACGCAGTATTTT
j_gene: TRBJ2-3
v_gene: TRBV11-2
abundance: NA
d_gene: TRBD1

CDR3aa: CASSYSGYRGRGYTF
CDR3nt: TGTGCCAGCAGTTACTCGGGATACAGGGGGCGAGGCTACACCTTC
j_gene: TRBJ1-2
v_gene: TRBV6-6
abundance: NA
d_gene: TRBD1

CDR3aa: CAGGQGLGTEAFF
CDR3nt: TGTGCCGGAGGACAGGGATTGGGCACTGAAGCTTTCTTT
j_gene: TRBJ1-1
v_gene: TRBV12-3/TRBV12-4
abundance: NA
d_gene: TRBD1

CDR3aa: CASNLSPGTRDSPLHF
CDR3nt: TGTGCCAGCAACCTTAGTCCAGGCACACGCGATTCACCCCTCCACTTT
j_gene: TRBJ1-6
v_gene: TRBV7-8
abundance: NA
d_gene: NA

CDR3aa: CASSLFSASEQYF
CDR3nt: TGTGCCAGCAGCTTGTTCTCAGCGAGCGAGCAGTACTTC
j_gene: TRBJ2-7
v_gene: TRBV5-6
abundance: few
d_gene: NA

CDR3aa: CASSIGASRVKNIQYF
CDR3nt: TGTGCCAGTAGTATTGGGGCTAGTCGAGTCAAAAACATTCAGTACTTC
j_gene: TRBJ2-4
v_gene: TRBV19
abundance: NA
d_gene: NA

CDR3aa: CASSEALGRSRSTDTQYF
CDR3nt: TGTGCCAGCAGTGAAGCTTTAGGGAGGTCCAGGAGCACAGATACGCAGTATTTT
j_gene: TRBJ2-3
v_gene: TRBV6-1
abundance: NA
d_gene: NA

CDR3aa: CASSLVRRGNYEQYF
CDR3nt: TGCGCCAGCAGCTTGGTTCGGCGGGGGAACTACGAGCAGTACTTC
j_gene: TRBJ2-7
v_gene: TRBV5-1
abundance: few
d_gene: TRBD2

CDR3aa: CASSEMWGENSPLHF
CDR3nt: TGTGCCAGCAGTGAGATGTGGGGGGAAAATTCACCCCTCCACTTT
j_gene: TRBJ1-6
v_gene: TRBV2
abundance: NA
d_gene: NA